This T cell receptor (beta chain) emerged from a study of beta chain bispecific antibodies for T cell cancers listed by TCRdb under 2021. For context, the study as a whole: Healthy donor T cells were cocultured with T cell leukemia lines and bispecific antibodies, then TRBV sequencing of surviving cells measured the depletion of each TRBV family. Jurkat cells expressed surface TRBV12 (TRBV12-3), and HPB-ALL cells expressed surface TRBV5-5. What the study reported, not specific to this receptor: Cross-reactivity of the anti-TRBV5-5 antibody with TRBV5-6 was attributed to high sequence similarity between the two genes. Every sequenced sample was a mix of normal T cells and leukemia cell line cells, and most of the targeted TRBV signal originated from the leukemia cells instead of the normal T cells.

T cells were expanded from blood mononuclear cells for about 3 days with either the anti-CD3 antibody OKT3 or CD3/CD28 Dynabeads. Expanded T cells were maintained in RPMI 1640 supplemented with 10% fetal bovine serum, recombinant human IL-2 (roughly 100 IU/ml) and IL-7 (about 4.6 ng/ml). For cocultures, roughly 50,000 normal T cells were combined with roughly 50,000 target cells and bispecific antibody in around 100 ul and incubated for approximately 16 hours at 37 degrees C. Each bispecific antibody consisted of two single-chain variable fragments expressed in a single-chain diabody format with a His tag. Effector T cells were obtained from healthy human donors, and peripheral blood mononuclear cells were isolated from leukapheresis samples by Ficoll density gradient centrifugation. The CDR3 covers 14 residues, taking in both the cysteine and the phenylalanine. The CDR3 DNA has 42 bases and is translated from base 1. The germline V gene specifies SGHRS as CDR1 and YFSETQ as CDR2. At the junction V is shortened by 6 bases and J by 0 bases, with 13 bases in between.

On this clonotype itself: It has no known antigen specificity. No much larger clone is present one base from it, and per-base qualities are unavailable.

Unique molecular identifier barcodes were built into the libraries and used for clonotype quantification. Qiagen AllPrep DNA/RNA Micro kits were used to isolate total RNA, and an Agilent TapeStation was used to check RNA quality. TCR beta libraries were built by 5' RACE: cDNA synthesis followed by two PCR steps using TCR beta constant-region gene-specific primers. TCR beta libraries were sequenced on an Illumina MiSeq platform. The authors' pipeline ran thus. MIGEC, MiXCR and VDJtools were used for read processing. Clonotype frequency was calculated as the fraction of unique molecular identifiers assigned to a given clonotype among all unique molecular identifiers in the sample. Any TRBV gene that IMGT lists as a pseudogene or open reading frame, and is therefore nonfunctional, such as TRBV1, TRBV12-1 and TRBV21, was left out. TCRdb reprocessing: public reads trimmed at Q25 with fastp, clones called with MiXCR, in-frame beta chains kept. Merged by CDR3 protein, the rows form single entries marked with the most common genes and DNA. These V and J calls derive from TCRdb rather than the authors' analysis. For this sample there are 15,000 to 20,000 distinct CDR3 sequences; about 2.2% appear just once. The top ten constitute 6% to 7.5% of the sample.

The sequence links TRBV5-1 to TRBJ2-7, with the D gene call left open. The clonotype comes from a human donor in good health. Some clones in this sample may be carry-over from other donors' samples. Sequencing was done on a sample of healthy donor T cells cultured with leukemia cells. The bases read TGCGCCAGCATAAGGACGGCCGGCTCCTACGAGCAGTACTTC. Its amino acids are CASIRTAGSYEQYF. With all but the CDR3 taken from the reference TRBV5-1 and TRBJ2-7 genes, the full variable domain is: KAGVTQTPRYLIKTRGQQVTLSCSPISGHRSVSWYQQTPGQGLQFLFEYFSETQRNKGNFPGRFSGRQFSNSRSEMNVSTLELGDSALYLCASIRTAGSYEQYFGPGTRLTVT.